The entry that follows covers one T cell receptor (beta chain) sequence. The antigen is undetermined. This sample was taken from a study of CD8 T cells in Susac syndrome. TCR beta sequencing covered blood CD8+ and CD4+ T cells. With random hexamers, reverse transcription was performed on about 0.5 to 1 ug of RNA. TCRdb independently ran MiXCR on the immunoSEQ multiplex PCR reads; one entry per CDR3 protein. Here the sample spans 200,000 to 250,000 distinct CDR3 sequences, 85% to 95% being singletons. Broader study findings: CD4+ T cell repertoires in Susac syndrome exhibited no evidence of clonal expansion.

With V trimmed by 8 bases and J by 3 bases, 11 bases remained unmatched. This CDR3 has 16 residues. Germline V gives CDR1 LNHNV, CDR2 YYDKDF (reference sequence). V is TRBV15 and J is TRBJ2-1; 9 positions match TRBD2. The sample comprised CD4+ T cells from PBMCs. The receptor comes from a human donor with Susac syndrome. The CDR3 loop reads CATAAGGRRNYNEQFF. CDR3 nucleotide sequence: TGTGCCACCGCAGCGGGGGGCCGTCGAAACTACAATGAGCAGTTCTTC.